Listed below are T cell receptor beta chains from one sample, sequenced in a study of blood T cell repertoires in COVID-19. This table comes from immunoSEQ multiplex PCR, and its TCRdb copy is limited to in-frame clones, with some not included. The table lists some 74,000 clones, roughly 84% of them singletons, with approximately 7% in the top ten. Sequencing was performed on peripheral blood. These receptors came from a man aged 50 to 60 with active COVID-19. The CDR3 runs from the conserved cysteine through the conserved F or W. A D gene is named only where the DNA matches it firmly. Clone size, where shown, is once, few, many, or a class for clones that have expanded.

d_call | j_call | clone_size | v_call | cdr3_nt | cdr3_aa
. | TRBJ1-1 | . | TRBV6-5 | TGTGCCAGCAGTTACTCCCGGGGTGAAGCTTTCTTT | CASSYSRGEAFF
. | TRBJ1-4 | . | TRBV5-6 | TGTGCCAGCAGCCGGACTCATCGAAATGAAAAACTGTTTTTT | CASSRTHRNEKLFF
. | TRBJ2-3 | . | TRBV5-6 | TGTGCCAGCAGCTTGCGCGGGGGCTGGTCAGATACGCAGTATTTT | CASSLRGGWSDTQYF
TRBD2 | TRBJ2-1 | . | TRBV28 | TGTGCCAGCAGCCCTAGCGGGGGGGGGTACAATGAGCAGTTCTTC | CASSPSGGGYNEQFF
. | TRBJ1-1 | . | TRBV19 | TGTGCCAGTAGTATAGTAGTTCAAGTACTTAGGAACACTGAAGCTTTCTTT | CASSIVVQVLRNTEAFF
. | TRBJ1-2 | once | TRBV7-3 | TGTGCCAGCAGCTTAAGGGCAGGTCGCGGCTACACCTTC | CASSLRAGRGYTF
. | TRBJ2-1 | . | TRBV5-1 | TGCGCCAGCAGCTTGGGTGTTAACAATGAGCAGTTCTTC | CASSLGVNNEQFF
TRBD1 | TRBJ2-2 | once | TRBV27 | TGTGCCAGCAGTCCTCGGGGACAGAGAATTATGAACACCGGGGAGCTGTTTTTT | CASSPRGQRIMNTGELFF
TRBD1 | TRBJ1-2 | . | TRBV27 | TGTGCCAGCAGTTTATTGGGAGACAGGGTAAACTATGGCTACACCTTC | CASSLLGDRVNYGYTF
. | TRBJ1-1 | . | TRBV30 | TGTGCCTGGAGGGAATCGCAGTTGAGGGTTTTGAACACTGAAGCTTTCTTT | CAWRESQLRVLNTEAFF
TRBD2 | TRBJ2-3 | . | TRBV15 | TGTGCCACCAGCAGAGGGACTAGCGGGGGGGCAGATACGCAGTATTTT | CATSRGTSGGADTQYF
TRBD2 | TRBJ2-1 | . | TRBV19 | TGTGCCAGCGGGGGGGAGTACAATGAGCAGTTCTTC | CASGGEYNEQFF
TRBD1 | TRBJ2-6 | . | TRBV6-4 | TGTGCCAGCAGTGACTGGTCCGGGACAGGGGGCTCTGGGGCCAACGTCCTGACTTTC | CASSDWSGTGGSGANVLTF
. | TRBJ1-2 | . | TRBV7-9 | TGTGCCAGCAGCCCTAGCGGGGGTACGGGCTATGGCTACACCTTC | CASSPSGGTGYGYTF
. | TRBJ1-1 | . | TRBV15 | TGTGCCACCAGCAGAGATTACAGGGTGGGAGCTTTCTTT | CATSRDYRVGAFF
TRBD1 | TRBJ1-4 | few | TRBV5-1 | TGCGCCAGCTCGGGACAGGGGGATGAAAAACTGTTTTTT | CASSGQGDEKLFF
. | TRBJ1-2 | . | TRBV2 | TGTGCCAGCAGTCCCGACACGAACTATGGCTACACCTTC | CASSPDTNYGYTF
TRBD2 | TRBJ2-5 | . | TRBV19 | TGTGCCAGTAGTTCCCGGACTAGCCTTCAAGAGACCCAGTACTTC | CASSSRTSLQETQYF
. | TRBJ2-1 | . | TRBV10-1 | TGCGCCAGCAGTGCCAAAACTTACAATGAGCAGTTCTTC | CASSAKTYNEQFF
TRBD1 | TRBJ1-2 | . | TRBV7-9 | TGTGCCAGCAGTTCTTACAGGGGGCAAAACTATGGCTACACCTTC | CASSSYRGQNYGYTF
. | TRBJ2-7 | . | TRBV15 | TGTGCCACCAGCAGAGGGCGGGCGTCCTACGAGCAGTACTTC | CATSRGRASYEQYF
TRBD1 | TRBJ2-3 | . | TRBV24-1 | TGTGCCACCAGTGATGGACAGGGACTCACAGATACGCAGTATTTT | CATSDGQGLTDTQYF
. | TRBJ1-2 | few | TRBV28 | TGTGCCAGCAGTTCTAGACGGATCATCCAGGAGGTTTATGGCTACACCTTC | CASSSRRIIQEVYGYTF
. | TRBJ1-6 | . | TRBV30 | TGTGCCTGGAGTGGACAGGCAGTTAATAATTCACCCCTCCACTTT | CAWSGQAVNNSPLHF
. | TRBJ1-2 | . | TRBV12-3/TRBV12-4 | TGTGCCAGCAGCCCACAGCGGGACTATGGCTACACCTTC | CASSPQRDYGYTF
TRBD1 | TRBJ2-3 | . | TRBV6-2/TRBV6-3 | TGTGCCAGCAGTCACCAGGACAGGGTATTATTCTCGCAGTATTTT | CASSHQDRVLFSQYF
TRBD2 | TRBJ2-2 | . | TRBV11-2 | TGTGCCAGCAGCTTAACGTCTAGCGGGGGTTACACCGGGGAGCTGTTTTTT | CASSLTSSGGYTGELFF
TRBD1 | TRBJ1-1 | . | TRBV5-6 | TGTGCCAGCAACTTACAGGGGTGGATTGAAGCTTTCTTT | CASNLQGWIEAFF
. | TRBJ1-5 | . | TRBV5-1 | TGCGCCAGCAGCCCGGCTGACTTCAATCAGCCCCAGCATTTT | CASSPADFNQPQHF
TRBD2 | TRBJ2-5 | . | TRBV7-2 | TGTGCCAGCAACCGGTGGGGGGGGCAAGAGACCCAGTACTTC | CASNRWGGQETQYF
. | TRBJ1-1 | . | TRBV6-5 | TGTGCCAGCATAGGATGGGAGGGTAACACTGAAGCTTTCTTT | CASIGWEGNTEAFF
. | TRBJ1-2 | . | TRBV20-1 | TGCAGTGCTAGTTTCTGGGGCGGAAACTATGGCTACACCTTC | CSASFWGGNYGYTF
TRBD1 | TRBJ1-2 | . | TRBV6-2/TRBV6-3 | TGTGCCAGCAGCCATTTTGGACAGGCCACAGCTAACTATGGCTACACCTTC | CASSHFGQATANYGYTF
TRBD1 | TRBJ1-2 | . | TRBV4-1 | TGCGCCAGCAGCCAAAACCGGGACAGGGGAGGCTACACCTTC | CASSQNRDRGGYTF
TRBD1 | TRBJ1-2 | . | TRBV27 | TGTGCCAGCAGCCCCGGGACAGGCAGCGGCTACACCTTC | CASSPGTGSGYTF
. | TRBJ1-2 | . | TRBV24-1 | TGTGCCACCAGTGACACGGACACTGGCTACACCTTC | CATSDTDTGYTF
. | TRBJ1-1 | . | TRBV7-9 | TGTGCCAGCAGCAACCGGGGGGAGACTGAAGCTTTCTTT | CASSNRGETEAFF
. | TRBJ2-1 | . | TRBV4-2 | TGTGCCAGCAGCCAAGATGTCACAGGGCGCAATGAGCAGTTCTTC | CASSQDVTGRNEQFF
TRBD1 | TRBJ2-3 | . | TRBV9 | TGTGCCAGCAGCGTAGACGGACAGGGGACGACAGATACTCAGTATTTT | CASSVDGQGTTDTQYF
. | TRBJ2-3 | . | TRBV6-5 | TGTGCCAGCAGTCCCTACAGGGATACGCAGTATTTT | CASSPYRDTQYF
. | TRBJ2-5 | . | TRBV5-1 | TGCGCCAGCAGCTTGTCTGAAGAGACCCAGTACTTC | CASSLSEETQYF
. | TRBJ2-5 | once | TRBV7-2 | TGTGCCAGCAGAAAAGCTCAGGGGCAAGAGACCCAGTACTTC | CASRKAQGQETQYF
. | TRBJ1-1 | . | TRBV28 | TGTGCCAGCAGTTTAAATGGGACACTGTATTACCACACTGAAGCTTTCTTT | CASSLNGTLYYHTEAFF
. | TRBJ1-5 | . | TRBV5-3 | TGTGCCAGAAGCTTGCCCGGGTCCGAGATATGGCCCCAGCATTTT | CARSLPGSEIWPQHF
. | TRBJ1-1 | . | TRBV9 | TGTGCCAGCAGCATACAGGGTTATACTGAAGCTTTCTTT | CASSIQGYTEAFF
. | TRBJ2-2 | . | TRBV9 | TGTGCCAGCAGCAGAGACAGCCCGAACACCGGGGAGCTGTTTTTT | CASSRDSPNTGELFF